This TCR beta chain comes out of a study of CD8+ T cells in alopecia areata. Study-level points and caveats: A great number of expanded lesional clones endured in scalp and blood during tofacitinib.

cDNA reverse transcribed from extracted RNA served as the sequencing template. Some clones are missing from TCRdb's copy, which holds only in-frame ones; the method was immunoSEQ multiplex PCR. The sample holds under 200,000 clones, around three fifths seen once. The CDR3 consists of 15 residues. V lost 0 bases to trimming and J lost 2 bases, with 8 bases between them. Germline loops: CDR1 GTSNPN, CDR2 SVGIG (reference sequence). The sample's treatment: oral pan-JAK inhibitor, 5-10 mg twice daily. Lesional scalp punch biopsies and peripheral blood were collected from alopecia areata patients. PBMCs served as the source from which CD4+ and CD8+ T cells were sorted. In regard to this clone: Its antigen is not identified.

The clonotype originates from a human donor with alopecia areata. The chain is built from TRBV30 and TRBJ2-6; TRBD1 might be the D (6 bases). The sample in question was CD4+ T cells sorted from blood, obtained at week 4, from a patient treated with tofacitinib. The DNA of the CDR3 is TGTGCCTGGAGTGTAGGGGGAGCTGGGGCCAACGTCCTGACTTTC. Translating it yields CAWSVGGAGANVLTF.